These 23 T cell receptor beta chains share one sample of origin, sequenced in a study of OX40 agonist ivuxolimab in advanced cancers. The assay was immunoSEQ multiplex PCR, and TCRdb's table has in-frame clones only and misses some. This table holds 87,000 or so clones, about 87% found once. The specimen was CD4+ or CD8+ T cells sorted from blood, collected in a trial of the OX40 agonist ivuxolimab. The receptors were gathered from an adult with an advanced solid tumor such as melanoma, head and neck, liver or kidney cancer.

The chain recombines TRBV27 with TRBJ2-5; 10 nucleotides align to TRBD2. The CDR3 is made up of 17 amino acids. With 2 bases clipped from V and 5 bases from J, the junction kept 11 bases outside the gene matches. Germline CDR1 reads MNHEY; CDR2 reads SMNVEV (reference sequence). The CDR3 bases are TGTGCCAGCAGTTTACGGGTCCTAGCGGGGGAGGCGGAGACCCAGTACTTC. This translates into CASSLRVLAGEAETQYF.

The genes are TRBV30 and TRBJ1-4; no reliable D call. The CDR3 runs to 15 residues. CDR1 is GTSNPN and CDR2 is SVGIG in the germline V gene (reference sequence). Trimming cost V 0 bases and J 7 bases, with 15 bases left between them. DNA of the CDR3: TGTGCCTGGAGTGTACGAAAGGGAACGGTTGAAAAACTGTTTTTT. Amino acids: CAWSVRKGTVEKLFF. Full variable domain (missing parts from reference TRBV30 and TRBJ1-4): SQTIHQWPATLVQPVGSPLSLECTVEGTSNPNLYWYRQAAGRGLQLLFYSVGIGQISSEVPQNLSASRPQDRQFILSSKKLLLSDSGFYLCAWSVRKGTVEKLFFGSGTQLSVL.

The chain employs TRBV7-8 and TRBJ1-2; possible D gene TRBD1, 6 bases. There are 14 residues in the CDR3. Germline values: CDR1 SGHVS, CDR2 FQNEAQ. With 0 bases removed from V and 8 bases from J, the gap between germline ends came to 13 bases. The CDR3 nucleotides are TGTGCCAGCAGCTTAGCGACGGGGGCTTGGGGCTACACCTTC. This codes for CASSLATGAWGYTF.

This clone was detected once. The chain is built from TRBV7-6 and TRBJ2-5; no firm D call. Trimming took off 5 bases at V and 2 bases at J, with 12 bases between the two ends. Germline CDR1 SGHVS, CDR2 FNYEAQ. The CDR3 spans 14 residues. The CDR3 coding sequence is TGTGCCAGCAGCCCTCAAGTCAGTCAAGAGACCCAGTACTTC. It specifies CASSPQVSQETQYF.

The chain recombines TRBV5-4 with TRBJ2-1; TRBD2 matches at 9 bases. Germline V gives CDR1 SGHNT, CDR2 YYREEE (reference sequence). V dropped 4 bases and J dropped 10; count of bases not matched to a gene: 24. This CDR3 is 19 amino acids long. This chain's CDR3 is CASSPGGAGGLPGVVEQFF. In nucleotides, the CDR3 is TGTGCCAGCAGCCCCGGAGGAGCGGGGGGTCTCCCGGGGGTGGTGGAGCAGTTCTTC.

The chain links TRBV19 to TRBJ2-4; D is possibly TRBD1 (6 bases). Germline CDR1 LNHDA, CDR2 SQIVND (reference sequence). Deletions cut 0 bases from V and 5 bases from J, with 14 bases between. This CDR3 has 16 amino acids. The CDR3 loop reads CASSIDPTGSQNIQYF. The CDR3 DNA reads as TGTGCCAGTAGTATAGATCCGACAGGTTCGCAAAACATTCAGTACTTC.

The chain combines TRBV19 with TRBJ1-1, with D possibly TRBD1 on 6 matching bases. V shed 1 base and J shed 0 bases, with 12 bases lying between them. This CDR3 spans 16 amino acids. Per the germline V gene, CDR1 is LNHDA and CDR2 is SQIVND (reference sequence). The CDR3 nucleotides are TGTGCCAGTAGTATAGGGGCGGGGGCGATGAACACTGAAGCTTTCTTT. This encodes CASSIGAGAMNTEAFF.

This chain links TRBV30 with TRBJ1-5, with D uncertain. From germline, CDR1 is GTSNPN and CDR2 SVGIG (reference sequence). CDR3 length equals 15 residues. Trimming cost V 2 bases and J 2 bases, with 13 bases left between them. The CDR3 coding sequence is TGTGCCTGGAGTCCCGGTGGAGGCCGCAATCAGCCCCAGCATTTT. It encodes CAWSPGGGRNQPQHF.

The V gene is TRBV5-4, the J gene TRBJ1-5; possible D gene TRBD1, 5 bases. This CDR3 contains 15 residues. Germline CDR1 and CDR2: SGHNT and YYREEE (reference sequence). The V end lost 1 base, the J end lost 1 base, and 9 bases lay between the germline ends. CDR3 amino acids: CASSLTGDSNQPQHF. The CDR3 coding sequence is TGTGCCAGCAGCTTGACGGGGGACAGCAATCAGCCCCAGCATTTT.

The chain is built from TRBV11-3 and TRBJ2-7; maybe TRBD2 (6 bases). The germline V and J ends were trimmed by 5 bases and 6 bases, with 20 bases remaining between them. The germline gives CDR1 SGHNT, CDR2 YENEEA. This CDR3 contains 15 residues. CDR3 sequence reads: CASSPEPGVFGEQYF. DNA of the CDR3: TGTGCCAGCAGCCCAGAACCGGGGGTCTTTGGCGAGCAGTACTTC.

This clone was seen a few times. V gene TRBV5-4 combines with J gene TRBJ2-2; 11 bases map to TRBD2. This CDR3 is built from 16 residues. V lost 4 bases and J lost 5; bases outside the gene matches: 7. The germline CDR1 and CDR2 sequences are SGHNT and YYREEE (reference sequence). The CDR3 DNA sequence: TGTGCCAGCAGCCCCGGGACTAGCGGAAAAACCGGGGAGCTGTTTTTT. The encoded protein is CASSPGTSGKTGELFF.

The rearrangement links TRBV18 to TRBJ1-3, with 10 bases lining up with TRBD1. The CDR3 is made up of 16 amino acids. CDR1 and CDR2 from the germline V gene are KGHSH and LQKENI. V lost 3 bases to trimming and J lost 4 bases; unmatched junction nucleotides: 6. The CDR3, as DNA: TGTGCCAGCTCACCCGGCCTGACAGGGGGCGGAAACACCATATATTTT. It translates to CASSPGLTGGGNTIYF.

The chain has TRBV7-8 and TRBJ2-7, with 8 bases that match TRBD1. The V and J ends lost 0 bases and 5 bases, in that order; junction bases with no gene match: 12. From germline, CDR1 is SGHVS and CDR2 FQNEAQ. The CDR3 contains 17 residues. The CDR3: CASSLAGRGRGRDEQYF. The DNA of the CDR3 is TGTGCCAGCAGCTTAGCGGGCAGGGGGCGCGGTCGGGACGAGCAGTACTTC. Full variable domain (rest looked up from reference TRBV7-8 and TRBJ2-7): GAGVSQSPRYKVAKRGQDVALRCDPISGHVSLFWYQQALGQGPEFLTYFQNEAQLDKSGLPSDRFFAERPEGSVSTLKIQRTQQEDSAVYLCASSLAGRGRGRDEQYFGPGTRLTVT.

This clone was detected only once. The chain links TRBV2 to TRBJ2-7; no clear D gene. V lost 6 bases to trimming and J lost 2 bases, with 17 bases between them. The germline V gene encodes CDR1 SNHLY and CDR2 FYNNEI. The CDR3 length is 15 residues. CDR3 sequence (DNA): TGTGCCAGCAGCTTAGCCCCTATTGGGGCCTACGAGCAGTACTTC. Protein: CASSLAPIGAYEQYF. The full variable domain, completed using reference TRBV2 and TRBJ2-7, is EPEVTQTPSHQVTQMGQEVILRCVPISNHLYFYWYRQILGQKVEFLVSFYNNEISEKSEIFDDQFSVERPDGSNFTLKIRSTKLEDSAMYFCASSLAPIGAYEQYFGPGTRLTVT.

The chain carries TRBV27 and TRBJ1-5, with 7 bases that match TRBD1. The length of the CDR3 is 15 residues. Germline V lookup: CDR1 MNHEY, CDR2 SMNVEV (reference sequence). The junction had 5 bases not matched to a gene; V was cut back by 2 bases and J by 4 bases. The CDR3 DNA is TGTGCCAGCAGTTTACGGGGACAGAAGAATCAGCCCCAGCATTTT. Translating it yields CASSLRGQKNQPQHF.

The rearrangement joins TRBV29-1 to TRBJ2-3, with 8 bases fitting TRBD1. The CDR3 is made up of 14 amino acids. Germline-derived CDR1 and CDR2 are SQVTM and ANQGSEA. Trimming cost V 6 bases and J 2 bases; bases outside gene matches: 7. The CDR3 DNA sequence: TGCAGCGTCACCGGGACAGGACTCACAGATACGCAGTATTTT. Its protein product is CSVTGTGLTDTQYF.

V and J are TRBV5-1 and TRBJ1-1, with unresolved D. CDR3 length: 14 amino acids. V was pared by 5 bases and J by 0 bases, with 11 bases between. From germline, CDR1 is SGHRS and CDR2 YFSETQ. CDR3 sequence: CASSPDGLNTEAFF. The CDR3 DNA is TGCGCCAGCAGTCCGGACGGGTTGAACACTGAAGCTTTCTTT.

The rearrangement links TRBV7-9 to TRBJ2-7; TRBD2 matches 9 bases. After removal of 3 bases from V and 5 bases from J, the junction contained 17 bases not matched to a gene. The CDR3 sequence is 18 residues long. Germline CDR1 reads SEHNR; CDR2 reads FQNEAQ (reference sequence). CDR3 amino acids: CASSLVWSGGSSRDEQYF. CDR3 coding DNA: TGTGCCAGCAGCTTGGTATGGAGCGGGGGGTCCTCCAGGGACGAGCAGTACTTC. The full variable domain, rest sourced from reference TRBV7-9 and TRBJ2-7, is DTGVSQNPRHKITKRGQNVTFRCDPISEHNRLYWYRQTLGQGPEFLTYFQNEAQLEKSRLLSDRFSAERPKGSFSTLEIQRTEQGDSAMYLCASSLVWSGGSSRDEQYFGPGTRLTVT.

CDR3 coding DNA: TGTGCCAGCGGGGGGGGCGCTACCTACGAGCAGTACTTC. Residues: CASGGGATYEQYF. The chain employs TRBV25-1 and TRBJ2-7; possible D gene TRBD2, 7 bases. The V gene's germline CDR1 is MGHDK and CDR2 SYGVNS. V lost 8 bases and J 2 bases, leaving 13 bases between the germline ends. This CDR3 region has 13 residues.

The V gene is TRBV9, the J gene TRBJ1-6; D is ambiguous. Germline V CDR1 and CDR2: SGDLS, YYNGEE. The V and J ends lost 3 bases and 7 bases respectively, with 8 bases between them. The CDR3 has 13 residues. The CDR3 loop is CASSEFSNSPLHF. CDR3 DNA: TGTGCCAGCAGCGAGTTTTCCAATTCACCCCTCCACTTT.

The chain couples TRBV5-6 to TRBJ2-1; the D gene is possibly TRBD2 (5 bases). With 1 base removed from V and 0 bases from J, the gap between germline ends came to 14 bases. The CDR3 spans 17 residues. CDR1 is SGHDT and CDR2 is YYEEEE in the germline V gene. The CDR3 DNA follows: TGTGCCAGCAGCTTGAGCCCTAGCCGACGCTCCTACAATGAGCAGTTCTTC. Encoded protein: CASSLSPSRRSYNEQFF.

This chain connects TRBV7-2 to TRBJ1-3; D ambiguous. From germline, CDR1 is SGHTA and CDR2 FQGNSA. V shed 4 bases and J shed 2 bases, with 12 bases lying between them. The CDR3 is 15 amino acids. The CDR3 DNA is TGTGCCAGCAGCTCTTGGACGGGAGCTGGAAACACCATATATTTT. Translation gives CASSSWTGAGNTIYF.

V gene TRBV4-2 combines with J gene TRBJ1-4; D ambiguous. The CDR3 runs to 16 residues. The germline gives CDR1 LGHNA, CDR2 YNFKEQ. Trimming took off 4 bases at V and 5 bases at J, with 17 bases between the two ends. CDR3 nucleotide sequence: TGTGCCAGCAGCCCAGAGGCTCGCGTGGGAAATGAAAAACTGTTTTTT. Translated, it gives CASSPEARVGNEKLFF.